The sequence of this T cell receptor (beta chain) was determined in a study of shared clonotypes between healthy human individuals. Study-wide findings and caveats: Estimated richness values were generally larger in naive subsets than in memory subsets. When compared with the clonotypes that were shared by all four sorted-subset donors, the non-shared clonotypes turned out to have lower generation probabilities.

This CDR3 spans 16 amino acids. CDR1 and CDR2 (germline): LGHNA, YSLEER. V was cut by 0 bases and J by 3 bases, with 12 bases left in between. TCRdb's table, derived via immunoSEQ multiplex PCR, lists solely in-frame clones and lacks some. Here the sample spans about 1.5 million clones, 95% to 99% being singletons. Worth noting for this clone: The antigen is unknown.

The rearrangement uses TRBV4-3 and TRBJ2-4, with D uncertain. Sequencing was done on a sample of naive CD4+ T cells sorted from blood. This sample's subset: CD45RA+ positively selected. This TCR came from a man aged 25-45 years in good health. CDR3 protein: CASSQEGDGFKNIQYF. The DNA of the CDR3 is TGCGCCAGCAGCCAAGAGGGTGATGGATTCAAAAACATTCAGTACTTC.